In its sample, the clone carrying this T cell receptor beta chain was seen once. The antigen is unknown. Measured with immunoSEQ multiplex PCR; TCRdb has only the in-frame clones, and not every one. Among about 110,000 clones listed, nearly 90% were seen once. This entry belongs to a study of Tregs in tolerant kidney transplant recipients. About the study: Recipients received nonmyeloablative bone marrow transplants from related graft donors, with transient mixed chimerism.

Unstimulated regulatory T cells (CD4+CD25+CD127-), CD4+CD25- non-regulatory cells, CD4 and CD8 cells were FACS-sorted from thawed PBMCs. Findings and caveats of the study: Donor-specific Treg expansion exceeded global Treg expansion in tolerant patients, suggesting antigen drive. Few patients were studied, so findings need validation in larger groups.

Germline CDR1 is SGDLS and CDR2 is YYNGEE. V was shortened by 1 base and J by 1 base, with 11 bases between the two germline ends. CDR3 size: 15 residues. Source: CD4+ T cells from blood, taken before the transplant. The chain links TRBV9 to TRBJ1-1; D is perhaps TRBD1 (6 bases). This TCR was recovered from a human donor who received a combined kidney and bone marrow transplant. The CDR3 DNA follows: TGTGCCAGCAGCGTAAGGGGGACGGCGAACACTGAAGCTTTCTTT. Amino acid sequence: CASSVRGTANTEAFF.